This T cell receptor (beta chain) was captured in a study of blood T cell repertoires in COVID-19. For the study at large: Acute and convalescent COVID-19 specimens originated in the United States, Italy and Spain. Sources were T cells, B-cell-depleted T cells, or PBMCs; the material itself was cDNA or gDNA.

Authors' methods: Reference gene primer amplification gave estimated nucleated cell counts. Assay: immunoSEQ multiplex PCR; the TCRdb copy retains only in-frame clones and omits some. V, J and clone size are taken as reported in that table, and D and trimming were inferred from the DNA itself. The sample gives about 150,000 clones, around 87% of which show up once; approximately 6.1% is in the top ten. From germline, CDR1 is MDHEN and CDR2 SYDVKM. The CDR3 extends over 14 amino acids. Trimming took off 3 bases at V and 7 bases at J, with 10 bases between the two ends. This chain uses TRBV28 with TRBJ1-6; tentative D call: TRBD1 (5 bases). The clonotype comes from a man at least 80 years old with acute or convalescent COVID-19. The sequencing input was peripheral blood. The CDR3 DNA is TGTGCCAGCAGTTTTGGGGGGTGGAATTCACCCCTCCACTTT. It codes for CASSFGGWNSPLHF.